The 9 T cell receptor beta chains in this list originate from one sample, sequenced in a study of blood T cell repertoires in COVID-19 (dated by TCRdb to the early 2020s). Receptor libraries were prepared by the immunoSEQ multiplex PCR assay. Drawn from immuneACCESS, this table holds only the in-frame rearrangements with V and J called that TCRdb kept. Clones are partly lost; checked studies trace under half to an unresolved V gene and leave the rest unexplained. This sample lists about 400,000 clones; just under 90% were detected once. The ten top clones hold less than 2% of the sample. Input material: PBMCs or T cells enriched from blood (not recorded which). These receptors were collected from a woman in her 30s who had recovered from COVID-19.

This chain links TRBV24-1 with TRBJ1-1; no firm D call. V was trimmed by 4 bases and J by 3 bases, leaving 8 bases between them. This CDR3 is built from 13 residues. The germline CDR1 and CDR2 sequences are KGHDR and SFDVKD. CDR3 amino acids: CATSDLRYTEAFF. CDR3 sequence (DNA): TGTGCCACCAGTGACCTACGGTACACTGAAGCTTTCTTT.

This chain joins TRBV27 and TRBJ1-2; D may be TRBD1 (6 bases). This CDR3 has 13 residues. V shed 5 bases and J shed 4 bases, with 11 bases lying between them. CDR1 and CDR2 (germline): MNHEY, SMNVEV (reference sequence). CDR3 region: CASSLGQSYGYTF. As DNA, the CDR3 is TGTGCCAGCAGTCTTGGACAGAGCTATGGCTACACCTTC.

The chain employs TRBV14 and TRBJ1-4; D is unresolved. Per germline, CDR1 SGHDN and CDR2 FVKESK. CDR3 length: 12 residues. Trimming removed 2 bases at V and 6 bases at J, with 4 bases between. CDR3 residues: CASSQRDEKLFF. DNA for the CDR3: TGTGCCAGCAGCCAACGTGATGAAAAACTGTTTTTT.

The chain recombines TRBV27 with TRBJ1-1; tentatively, D is TRBD1 (6 bases). The germline V gene has CDR1 MNHEY and CDR2 SMNVEV (reference sequence). Between the trimmed V and J ends, which lost 8 bases and 4 bases, there was a span of 20 bases. The CDR3 spans 15 residues. In nucleotides, the CDR3 is TGTGCCAGCGCCGGGACACCCCTATGGATCACTGAAGCTTTCTTT. The encoded protein is CASAGTPLWITEAFF.

The V call is TRBV9, the J call TRBJ1-1, with a possible D match to TRBD1 (5 bases). V was pared by 2 bases and J by 11 bases, with 13 bases between. This CDR3 spans 12 amino acids. The germline gives CDR1 SGDLS, CDR2 YYNGEE. Here the CDR3 DNA reads TGTGCCAGCAGCGTGGGAAGGGGTGAGGCTTTCTTT. It specifies CASSVGRGEAFF.

This clone was observed a single time. The V and J genes are TRBV7-6 and TRBJ2-3; 7 bases line up with TRBD2. Looked up from germline, CDR1 is SGHVS and CDR2 is FNYEAQ. This CDR3 has 15 amino acids. The ends lost 5 bases at V and 3 bases at J; junction bases unmatched: 8. In DNA form, the CDR3 reads TGTGCCAGCAGCCCGTCGGGCGGGGGAACAGATACGCAGTATTTT. Its protein is CASSPSGGGTDTQYF.

On this clone itself: This sample includes further DNA sequences coding for the same CDR3. The J gene is TRBJ1-1, the V gene TRBV5-1; 9 bases agree with TRBD1. Germline trimming cut 3 bases from V and 2 bases from J; bases unmatched to any gene: 2. CDR1 is SGHRS and CDR2 is YFSETQ in the germline V gene. The CDR3 is 14 residues long. DNA of the CDR3: TGCGCCAGCAGCTGGGGACAGGGAAACACTGAAGCTTTCTTT. Translated, it gives CASSWGQGNTEAFF.

The chain combines TRBV7-2 with TRBJ2-5; D gene uncertain. Trimming removed 1 base at V and 4 bases at J, with 13 bases between. The length of the CDR3 is 15 residues. Germline V CDR1 and CDR2: SGHTA, FQGNSA. This chain's CDR3 is CASSLGPQRSETQYF. In nucleotides, the CDR3 is TGTGCCAGCAGCTTAGGTCCCCAGCGCTCAGAGACCCAGTACTTC.

This clone is a singleton in its sample. The chain recombines TRBV9 with TRBJ2-1; TRBD2 agrees at 9 bases. Trimming cost V 0 bases and J 3 bases; bases outside gene matches: 4. Germline lookup yields CDR1 SGDLS and CDR2 YYNGEE. The CDR3 is 16 amino acids. CDR3 protein: CASSVAAGGDYNEQFF. The CDR3 DNA sequence: TGTGCCAGCAGCGTAGCTGCGGGGGGGGACTACAATGAGCAGTTCTTC.